These 5 T cell receptor beta chains were sequenced from one sample in a study of blood T cell repertoires in COVID-19. The data were produced by immunoSEQ multiplex PCR, yet TCRdb's version contains in-frame clones alone and is incomplete. The profile shows 150,000 to 200,000 clones, roughly 70% of them singletons. Sequencing was performed on peripheral blood. The receptor set was obtained from an elderly woman with acute or convalescent COVID-19.

The chain links TRBV6-5 to TRBJ2-7, with TRBD1 as a possible D gene (6 bases). Germline V gives CDR1 MNHEY, CDR2 SVGAGI. The CDR3 spans 15 residues. V was trimmed by 6 bases and J by 3 bases, leaving 18 bases between them. The CDR3 sequence: CASRYSYRAYYEQYF. CDR3 nucleotides: TGTGCCAGCAGATATTCCTACAGGGCGTACTACGAGCAGTACTTC.

This clone was observed a single time. The chain combines TRBV12-3 or TRBV12-4 with TRBJ1-6, with unresolved D. V lost 6 bases, J lost 8 bases, and 8 bases lay in between. There are 12 residues in the CDR3. The CDR3, as DNA: TGTGCCAGCAGCTGGAGCGATTCACCCCTCCACTTT. It is translated as CASSWSDSPLHF.

The V call is TRBV11-3, the J call TRBJ2-5; no definite D call. V lost 2 bases and J lost 3, with 7 bases in between. The CDR3 length is 13 residues. Germline V gene lookup returns CDR1 SGHNT and CDR2 YENEEA. The CDR3 DNA sequence: TGTGCCAGCAGCTTAATGCAGGAAGAGACCCAGTACTTC. Its protein product is CASSLMQEETQYF.

This rearrangement joins TRBV11-2 to TRBJ2-1; unclear D gene. Trimming stripped 4 bases from V and 0 bases from J, with 10 bases between. The CDR3 length is 15 residues. Germline V gene lookup returns CDR1 SGHAT and CDR2 FQNNGV. CDR3 residues: CASSSDRSSYNEQFF. The CDR3 DNA reads as TGTGCCAGCAGCTCCGACCGGAGCTCCTACAATGAGCAGTTCTTC. The full variable domain, in which reference TRBV11-2 and TRBJ2-1 provide the parts outside the CDR3, is EAGVAQSPRYKIIEKRQSVAFWCNPISGHATLYWYQQILGQGPKLLIQFQNNGVVDDSQLPKDRFSAERLKGVDSTLKIQPAKLEDSAVYLCASSSDRSSYNEQFFGPGTRLTVL.

The count of this clone is one. The V gene is TRBV15, the J gene TRBJ2-1; 8 bases map to TRBD2. CDR3 length: 17 residues. CDR1 is LNHNV and CDR2 is YYDKDF in the germline V gene (reference sequence). The V gene end was trimmed by 5 bases and the J gene end by 7 bases; junction bases not matched to a gene: 16. CDR3 in amino acids: CATSPAALAVLGNEQFF. CDR3 in DNA: TGTGCCACCAGCCCCGCTGCACTAGCGGTACTTGGAAATGAGCAGTTCTTC.